Listed here are 16 T cell receptor beta chains from one sample, sequenced in a study of CD8+ T cells in alopecia areata. Extracted RNA was reverse transcribed into cDNA, the sequencing template. The table came from immunoSEQ multiplex PCR; TCRdb's copy has only in-frame clones and leaves some out. The sample gives 200,000 to 250,000 clones, around two fifths of which show up once; more than 0.4% is in the top ten. Treatment described: oral pan-JAK inhibitor, 5-10 mg twice daily. The sample was CD4+ T cells sorted from blood, taken at approximately week 30, from a patient treated with tofacitinib. These receptors were collected from a human donor with alopecia areata.

This clone has just a few counts. One end of the junction does not line up with germline, which may come from a read error. This chain connects TRBV7-7 to TRBJ2-3; the match to TRBD2 covers 9 bases. CDR1 is SSHAT and CDR2 is FNYEAQ in the germline V gene (reference sequence). The CDR3 contains 16 residues. The CDR3 DNA sequence: TGTGCTAGCAGCCAAGGCAGCGGCGGGAGGGTCGATACGCAGTATTTT. Translation: CASSQGSGGRVDTQYF.

This clone was seen a few times. The chain carries TRBV9 and TRBJ1-3, with 10 bases that match TRBD1. The length of the CDR3 is 13 residues. From germline, CDR1 is SGDLS and CDR2 YYNGEE. Trimming removed 7 bases from V and 3 bases from J; junction bases left unmatched: 1. The CDR3 nucleotides are TGTGCCAGCGGACAGGGGGATGGAAACACCATATATTTT. Encoded protein: CASGQGDGNTIYF.

This clone was detected once. The rearrangement uses TRBV29-1 and TRBJ2-3, with D perhaps matching TRBD2 (7 bases). Trimming took off 3 bases at V and 3 bases at J, with 13 bases between the two ends. There are 14 residues in the CDR3. Germline V gene lookup returns CDR1 SQVTM and CDR2 ANQGSEA. CDR3 DNA sequence: TGCAGCGTTGATAGCCGGGGGGCAACAGATACGCAGTATTTT. This encodes CSVDSRGATDTQYF.

The V and J genes are TRBV12-2 and TRBJ2-1; the table names TRBD2, a call not compared with the DNA. TRBV12-2 is classified as a pseudogene. This CDR3 comprises 14 residues. The CDR3 bases are TGTGCAAGTCGCTTAGGGACTAGCGGCGAGGAGCAGTTCTTC. Residues: CASRLGTSGEEQFF.

In this sample, this clone turned up a few times. The rearrangement uses TRBV7-9 and TRBJ1-1; D possibly corresponds to TRBD1 (6 bases). With 5 bases removed from V and 4 bases from J, the gap between germline ends came to 11 bases. The CDR3 extends over 13 amino acids. The germline gives CDR1 SEHNR, CDR2 FQNEAQ (reference sequence). The CDR3 loop reads CASSHRESTEAFF. CDR3 nucleotide sequence: TGTGCCAGCAGCCACAGGGAGAGCACTGAAGCTTTCTTT.

This clone was counted between two and nine times. The genes are TRBV7-3 and TRBJ1-1; D is unresolved. V lost 0 bases, J lost 3 bases, and 8 bases lay in between. There are 14 residues in the CDR3. Germline-derived CDR1 and CDR2 are SGHTA and FQGTGA. The CDR3 region is CASSLTGRDTEAFF. The CDR3 nucleotides read TGTGCCAGCAGCTTAACAGGGAGGGACACTGAAGCTTTCTTT. Supplemented by reference TRBV7-3 and TRBJ1-1, the full variable domain reads GAGVSQTPSNKVTEKGKYVELRCDPISGHTALYWYRQSLGQGPEFLIYFQGTGAADDSGLPNDRFFAVRPEGSVSTLKIQRTERGDSAVYLCASSLTGRDTEAFFGQGTRLTVV.

The gene calls are TRBV30 and TRBJ1-1; D remains unclear. The germline V gene encodes CDR1 GTSNPN and CDR2 SVGIG (reference sequence). The CDR3 is 11 residues long. Deletions cut 5 bases from V and 4 bases from J, with 8 bases between. The CDR3 nucleotides are TGTGCCTGGGGGAGGGTCACTGAAGCTTTCTTT. This codes for CAWGRVTEAFF. The whole variable domain, filled in from reference TRBV30 and TRBJ1-1, reads SQTIHQWPATLVQPVGSPLSLECTVEGTSNPNLYWYRQAAGRGLQLLFYSVGIGQISSEVPQNLSASRPQDRQFILSSKKLLLSDSGFYLCAWGRVTEAFFGQGTRLTVV.

Ten or more counts support this clone. V is TRBV28 and J is TRBJ1-2; D unclear. The CDR3 loop spans 13 amino acids. Germline lookup yields CDR1 MDHEN and CDR2 SYDVKM. V was shortened by 6 bases and J by 1 base, with 9 bases between the two germline ends. Here the CDR3 DNA reads TGTGCCAGCAGGTCCCTGGGTAACTATGGCTACACCTTC. It yields the protein CASRSLGNYGYTF.

The chain has TRBV5-1 and TRBJ2-3, with 8 bases aligning to TRBD2. Germline-derived CDR1 and CDR2 are SGHRS and YFSETQ. The CDR3 extends over 17 amino acids. V shed 4 bases, J shed 2 bases, and the junction held 12 bases outside the gene matches. The CDR3 here is CASSQNSGARNTDTQYF. CDR3 sequence (DNA): TGCGCCAGCAGCCAAAATAGCGGGGCCAGGAACACAGATACGCAGTATTTT.

The rearrangement uses TRBV4-1 and TRBJ2-1; TRBD1 is a possible D gene (5 bases). The length of the CDR3 is 13 residues. The germline V gene encodes CDR1 MGHRA and CDR2 YSYEKL. V lost 4 bases to trimming and J lost 9 bases, with 13 bases between them. Here the CDR3 DNA reads TGCGCCAGCAGCCGTACAGGTTTTGCTGAGCAGTTCTTC. This translates into CASSRTGFAEQFF.

The chain employs TRBV4-1 and TRBJ2-3; D uncertain. Deletions cut 0 bases from V and 7 bases from J, with 11 bases between. Per the germline V gene, CDR1 is MGHRA and CDR2 is YSYEKL. There are 14 residues in the CDR3. CDR3 region: CASSQDTALNTQYF. In DNA form, the CDR3 reads TGCGCCAGCAGCCAAGATACGGCTCTCAATACGCAGTATTTT.

The V and J genes are TRBV30 and TRBJ2-3, with TRBD1 identical over 7 bases. After removal of 0 bases from V and 1 base from J, the junction contained 7 bases not matched to a gene. This CDR3 contains 16 residues. Looked up from germline, CDR1 is GTSNPN and CDR2 is SVGIG (reference sequence). The CDR3 DNA reads TGTGCCTGGAGTGTATTAGGGCAGGGGGGCACAGATACGCAGTATTTT. Residues: CAWSVLGQGGTDTQYF.

CDR3 nucleotide sequence: TGTGCCAGCAGTGTCCCAGGGACAGGCACCGGGGAGCTGTTTTTT. Translation: CASSVPGTGTGELFF. The chain links TRBV28 to TRBJ2-2, with 8 nucleotides matching TRBD1. The CDR3 length is 15 residues. V lost 5 bases to trimming and J lost 4 bases; unmatched junction nucleotides: 6. Germline V CDR1 and CDR2: MDHEN, SYDVKM.

The sample holds a few counts of this clone. The chain joins TRBV5-1 to TRBJ2-5; D not certain. V was shortened by 0 bases and J by 7 bases, with 7 bases between the two germline ends. Per germline, CDR1 SGHRS and CDR2 YFSETQ. This CDR3 spans 12 amino acids. The CDR3 region has the DNA TGCGCCAGCAGCTTGGTCTCGGGGACCCAGTACTTC. This translates into CASSLVSGTQYF.

The chain recombines TRBV29-1 with TRBJ1-5, with D unclear. Germline V gene data show CDR1 as SQVTM and CDR2 as ANQGSEA. Deletions cut 8 bases from V and 2 bases from J, with 19 bases between. The CDR3 consists of 15 residues. The CDR3 loop reads CSTGEGTAGNQPQHF. As DNA, the CDR3 is TGCAGCACCGGAGAAGGTACAGCGGGCAATCAGCCCCAGCATTTT.

The chain links TRBV5-1 to TRBJ2-5, with 8 bases fitting TRBD2. CDR1 SGHRS and CDR2 YFSETQ come from the germline V gene. V dropped 7 bases and J dropped 5; count of bases not matched to a gene: 7. The CDR3 runs to 13 residues. CDR3 nucleotide sequence: TGCGCCAGCGCGACAGGCGGGGGGGAGACCCAGTACTTC. Its protein is CASATGGGETQYF.